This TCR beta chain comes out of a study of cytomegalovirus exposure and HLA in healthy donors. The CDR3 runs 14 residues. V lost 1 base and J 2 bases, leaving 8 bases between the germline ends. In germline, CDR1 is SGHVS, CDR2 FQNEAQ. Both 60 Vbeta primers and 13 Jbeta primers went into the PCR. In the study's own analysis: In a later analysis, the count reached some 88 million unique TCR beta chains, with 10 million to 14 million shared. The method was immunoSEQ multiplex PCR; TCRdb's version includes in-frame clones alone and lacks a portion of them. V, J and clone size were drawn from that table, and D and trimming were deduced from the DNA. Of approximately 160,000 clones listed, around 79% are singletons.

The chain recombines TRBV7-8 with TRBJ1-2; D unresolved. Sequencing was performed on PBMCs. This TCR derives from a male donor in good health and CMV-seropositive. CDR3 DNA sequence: TGTGCCAGCAGCTTAGGACTCAGCAACTATGGCTACACCTTC. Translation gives CASSLGLSNYGYTF.